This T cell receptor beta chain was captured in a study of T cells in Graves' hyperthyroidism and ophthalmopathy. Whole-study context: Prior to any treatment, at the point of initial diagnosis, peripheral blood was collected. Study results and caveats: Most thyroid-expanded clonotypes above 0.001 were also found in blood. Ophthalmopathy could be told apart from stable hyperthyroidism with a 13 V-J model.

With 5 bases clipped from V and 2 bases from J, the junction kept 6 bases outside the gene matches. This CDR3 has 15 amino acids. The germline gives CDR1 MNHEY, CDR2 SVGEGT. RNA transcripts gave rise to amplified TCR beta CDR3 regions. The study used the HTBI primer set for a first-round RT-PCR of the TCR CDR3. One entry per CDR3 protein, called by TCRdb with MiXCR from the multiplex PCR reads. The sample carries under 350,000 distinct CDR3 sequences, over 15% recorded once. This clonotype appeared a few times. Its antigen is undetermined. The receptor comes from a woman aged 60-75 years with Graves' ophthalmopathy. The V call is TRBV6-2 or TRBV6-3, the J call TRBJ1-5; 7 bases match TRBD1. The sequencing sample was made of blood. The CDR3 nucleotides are TGTGCCAGCAGTGACCACAGGGGCGGCAATCAGCCCCAGCATTTT. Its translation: CASSDHRGGNQPQHF.